This is a list of T cell receptor beta chains from one sample in a study of cytomegalovirus exposure and HLA in healthy donors. The method was immunoSEQ multiplex PCR; TCRdb's version includes in-frame clones alone and lacks a portion of them. The repertoire holds around 150,000 clones, under 80% seen once, with around 4% in the top ten. Sample: PBMCs. These receptors originate from a man aged 35 to 55 in good health and CMV-seronegative. CDR3s include the opening cysteine and the closing phenylalanine or tryptophan. D genes are given only for firm matches. Rows give clone size only sometimes, using once, few, many, or a class for an expanded clone.

size: few
D: TRBD2
V: TRBV7-3
J: TRBJ2-2
DNA: TGTGCCAGCAGCTCCGGACTAGCGGGGGGGCCAACCGGGGAGCTGTTTTTT
CDR3: CASSSGLAGGPTGELFF

size: NA
D: NA
V: TRBV11-2
J: TRBJ1-3
DNA: TGTGCCAGCAGCTTGGCCGGGGGAGGAGGAAACACCATATATTTT
CDR3: CASSLAGGGGNTIYF

size: NA
D: TRBD2
V: TRBV10-3
J: TRBJ2-2
DNA: TGTGCCATCAGTGACTCCCATCTAGCGGGGGGCACCGGGGAGCTGTTTTTT
CDR3: CAISDSHLAGGTGELFF

size: NA
D: TRBD2
V: TRBV2
J: TRBJ2-2
DNA: TGTGCCAGCAGCGATAGCGGGGGGAACACCGGGGAGCTGTTTTTT
CDR3: CASSDSGGNTGELFF

size: NA
D: NA
V: TRBV19
J: TRBJ2-7
DNA: TGTGCCAGTAGTATAGATCGGTGGTCCTACGAGCAGTACTTC
CDR3: CASSIDRWSYEQYF

size: NA
D: NA
V: TRBV10-3
J: TRBJ2-2
DNA: TGTGCCTCCCACTACGACAGGGAGGACACCGGGGAGCTGTTTTTT
CDR3: CASHYDREDTGELFF

size: NA
D: NA
V: TRBV6-1
J: TRBJ1-5
DNA: TGTGCCAGAGATCATCAGGGTAGAGAGCCCCAGCATTTT
CDR3: CARDHQGREPQHF

size: NA
D: NA
V: TRBV7-8
J: TRBJ2-1
DNA: TGTGCCAGCAGCTTAGGAGGCGCAGGGCAGGGTGAAGATGAGCAGTTCTTC
CDR3: CASSLGGAGQGEDEQFF

size: NA
D: NA
V: TRBV9
J: TRBJ1-3
DNA: TGTGCCAGCAGCGTAGTGGGGGCAATTTCTGGAAACACCATATATTTT
CDR3: CASSVVGAISGNTIYF

size: NA
D: NA
V: TRBV19
J: TRBJ2-5
DNA: TGTGCCAGTAGCCGGGATTCAAGGACCCAGTACTTC
CDR3: CASSRDSRTQYF

size: few
D: NA
V: TRBV23-1
J: TRBJ1-3
DNA: TGCGCCAGCGGGAGGGGCCTCTACTCTGGAAACACCATATATTTT
CDR3: CASGRGLYSGNTIYF

size: NA
D: TRBD1
V: TRBV6-5
J: TRBJ2-7
DNA: TGTGCCAGCAGTTCCCGGGACAGGGGCCACGAGCAGTACTTC
CDR3: CASSSRDRGHEQYF

size: once
D: TRBD1
V: TRBV2
J: TRBJ2-1
DNA: TGTGCCAGCAGTTCAACAGGGGCTTGGTCCTACAATGAGCAGTTCTTC
CDR3: CASSSTGAWSYNEQFF

size: NA
D: NA
V: TRBV5-1
J: TRBJ2-2
DNA: TGCGCCAGCAGCCCAAAGACAGGAGCCACCGGGGAGCTGTTTTTT
CDR3: CASSPKTGATGELFF

size: NA
D: NA
V: TRBV6-5
J: TRBJ2-7
DNA: TGTGCCAGCAGTTACTATCAGGGGTACGAGCAGTACTTC
CDR3: CASSYYQGYEQYF

size: NA
D: TRBD2
V: TRBV5-1
J: TRBJ2-5
DNA: TGCGCCAGCAGCCCCCGGGGGGGCGGAGAGACCCAGTACTTC
CDR3: CASSPRGGGETQYF

size: NA
D: NA
V: TRBV2
J: TRBJ2-6
DNA: TGTGCCAGCACAGTATACAGTCACTCTGGGGCCAACGTCCTGACTTTC
CDR3: CASTVYSHSGANVLTF

size: NA
D: NA
V: TRBV5-6
J: TRBJ1-1
DNA: TGTGCCAGCAGCCCCGGGAGGACGAAGAACACTGAAGCTTTCTTT
CDR3: CASSPGRTKNTEAFF

size: NA
D: NA
V: TRBV2
J: TRBJ1-4
DNA: TGTGCCAGCAGTAGACAGACAACTAATGAAAAACTGTTTTTT
CDR3: CASSRQTTNEKLFF

size: once
D: NA
V: TRBV5-1
J: TRBJ1-1
DNA: TGCGCCAGCAGCTTGAAACAGTCGAACACTGAAGCTTTCTTT
CDR3: CASSLKQSNTEAFF

size: NA
D: TRBD2
V: TRBV4-3
J: TRBJ2-2
DNA: TGCGCCAGCAGCCAAGATATCACGGCGGGGGGGCGGGCGAACACCGGGGAGCTGTTTTTT
CDR3: CASSQDITAGGRANTGELFF

size: NA
D: NA
V: TRBV19
J: TRBJ1-5
DNA: TGTGCCAGTAACCCCCGGGATAGCAATCAGCCCCAGCATTTT
CDR3: CASNPRDSNQPQHF

size: once
D: NA
V: TRBV25-1
J: TRBJ1-6
DNA: TGTGCCAGCAGTGCGGCAGGGGCTCAAAATTCACCCCTCCACTTT
CDR3: CASSAAGAQNSPLHF

size: NA
D: NA
V: TRBV5-6
J: TRBJ1-1
DNA: TGTGCCAGCTTCTGGACATCTATGAACACTGAAGCTTTCTTT
CDR3: CASFWTSMNTEAFF

size: NA
D: TRBD2
V: TRBV10-1
J: TRBJ2-2
DNA: TGCGCCAGCAGTGAAGTGACTAGCGCGAACACCGGGGAGCTGTTTTTT
CDR3: CASSEVTSANTGELFF

size: NA
D: NA
V: TRBV5-8
J: TRBJ2-1
DNA: TGTGCCAGCAGCTTGGTGACAGGAGAGAATGAGCAGTTCTTC
CDR3: CASSLVTGENEQFF

size: NA
D: TRBD2
V: TRBV9
J: TRBJ2-2
DNA: TGTGCCAGCAGCCCGGGACTAGCGGGAACCGGGGAGCTGTTTTTT
CDR3: CASSPGLAGTGELFF

size: NA
D: TRBD2
V: TRBV4-1
J: TRBJ2-5
DNA: TGCGCCAGCAGCCAAGAAAGCGGGGGGGCAGAGCAGTACTTC
CDR3: CASSQESGGAEQYF

size: NA
D: NA
V: TRBV13
J: TRBJ1-5
DNA: TGTGCCAGCAGTCTAGGAATCGGAAATCAGCCCCAGCATTTT
CDR3: CASSLGIGNQPQHF

size: NA
D: NA
V: TRBV28
J: TRBJ1-1
DNA: TGTGCCAGCTATAAAAAAATGAACACTGAAGCTTTCTTT
CDR3: CASYKKMNTEAFF